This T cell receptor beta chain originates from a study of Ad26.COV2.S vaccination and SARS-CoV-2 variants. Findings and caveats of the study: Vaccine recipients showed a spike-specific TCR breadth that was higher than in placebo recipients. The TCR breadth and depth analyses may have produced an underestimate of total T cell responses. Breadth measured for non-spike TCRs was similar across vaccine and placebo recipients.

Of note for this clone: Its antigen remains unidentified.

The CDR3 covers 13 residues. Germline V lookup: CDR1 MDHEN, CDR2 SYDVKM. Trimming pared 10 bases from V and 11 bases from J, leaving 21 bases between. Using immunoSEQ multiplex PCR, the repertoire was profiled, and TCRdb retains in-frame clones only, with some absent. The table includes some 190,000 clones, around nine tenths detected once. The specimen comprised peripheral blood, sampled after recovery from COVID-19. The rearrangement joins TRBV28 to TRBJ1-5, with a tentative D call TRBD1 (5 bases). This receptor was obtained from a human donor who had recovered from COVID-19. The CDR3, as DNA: TGTGCCACTTACCTCAGCCAGGGTTTGGCCCAGCATTTT. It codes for CATYLSQGLAQHF. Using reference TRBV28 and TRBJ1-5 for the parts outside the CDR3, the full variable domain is DVKVTQSSRYLVKRTGEKVFLECVQDMDHENMFWYRQDPGLGLRLIYFSYDVKMKEKGDIPEGYSVSREKKERFSLILESASTNQTSMYLCATYLSQGLAQHFGDGTRLSIL.